The source of this TCR beta chain is a study of shared clonotypes between healthy human individuals. Naive CD8 isolation took CD45RO-negative cells positively selected for CCR7 and excluded terminally differentiated effector memory CD45RA+ cells. Details on this clone: Antigen specificity is unknown.

General study points: Memory subsets generally showed lower estimated richness than naive subsets. Naive CD4 clonotypes were shared across a handful of donors at 4.5% to 6.5%.

Measured with immunoSEQ multiplex PCR; TCRdb has only the in-frame clones, and not every one. This sample has approximately 1.9 million clones; just under 95% occur once, and the top ten carry around 1.8%. Germline V CDR1 and CDR2: MGHRA, YSYEKL. This CDR3 spans 16 amino acids. V lost 4 bases to trimming and J lost 3 bases; unmatched junction nucleotides: 12. This chain joins TRBV4-1 and TRBJ2-7; 7 nucleotides align to TRBD1. This sequence was found in a man between 18 and 35 years old in good health. Some clones in this sample may be carry-over from other donors' samples. The sequencing sample was made of naive CD8+ T cells from PBMCs. The DNA of the CDR3 is TGCGCCAGCAGCCCGAAAGGGGTAACAGGGGACTACGAGCAGTACTTC. Encoded protein: CASSPKGVTGDYEQYF.